This T cell receptor beta chain derives from a study of beta chain features in type 1 diabetes. Expressed TCRB transcripts were sequenced because the entire RNA isolate underwent reverse transcription. Measured with immunoSEQ multiplex PCR; TCRdb has only the in-frame clones, and not every one. This table has a few hundred thousand clones, roughly 12% appearing once. CD4+ naive, central memory, regulatory and stem cell-like memory cells were sorted via CD45RO/CCR7/CD25/CD127/CD95/CD27. The CDR3 is 15 amino acids. Germline-derived CDR1 and CDR2 are SGHTA and FQGTGA. The V gene end was trimmed by 2 bases and the J gene end by 2 bases; junction bases not matched to a gene: 1. Comments on this clone: The antigen is undetermined.

Points from the study as a whole: Insertion counts at VDJ junctions were lower in type 1 diabetes patients, who also showed more deletions there. Moderate but significant shortening of TCRB CDR3s was recorded in all four CD4+ subsets from Type 1 diabetes patients.

The specimen sequenced was naive CD4+ T cells from blood. The sequence derives from a man between 18 and 29 years old in good health. The V and J genes are TRBV7-3 and TRBJ2-5, with 11 bases matching TRBD2. This CDR3 is CASSLGTSGQETQYF. Written as DNA, the CDR3 is TGTGCCAGCAGCTTAGGGACTAGCGGACAAGAGACCCAGTACTTC.